This T cell receptor (beta chain) was observed in a study of CD8+ T cells in alopecia areata. Study as a whole: Severity was scored as percentage of affected scalp area in treated patients.

Study results and caveats: Higher clonality than in normal scalp was seen in lesional scalp, especially alopecia totalis/universalis. As there was one nonresponder, how baseline CD8+ expansion relates to response remains uncertain.

Sequencing used cDNA as its template, made by extracting RNA and reverse transcribing it. TCRdb's table, derived via immunoSEQ multiplex PCR, lists solely in-frame clones and lacks some. The table has around 270,000 clones, over 45% seen once. Treatment in this sample: oral pan-JAK inhibitor, 5-10 mg twice daily. Peripheral blood, together with lesional scalp punch biopsies, was collected from alopecia areata patients. This clone was counted between two and nine times. The antigen is unknown. The TCR was taken from a human donor with alopecia areata. The sample was CD4+ T cells sorted from blood, taken at week 24, from a patient treated with tofacitinib.

The CDR3 region is CASSSGGGDTQYF. The CDR3 region has the DNA TGTGCCAGCAGTTCAGGGGGCGGCGATACGCAGTATTTT. The V call is TRBV7-3, the J call TRBJ2-3; 8 nucleotides line up with TRBD1. In germline, CDR1 is SGHTA, CDR2 FQGTGA. V shed 6 bases, J shed 6 bases, and the junction held 5 bases outside the gene matches. This CDR3 region has 13 residues. Looking up the rest from reference TRBV7-3 and TRBJ2-3 gives the full variable domain: GAGVSQTPSNKVTEKGKYVELRCDPISGHTALYWYRQSLGQGPEFLIYFQGTGAADDSGLPNDRFFAVRPEGSVSTLKIQRTERGDSAVYLCASSSGGGDTQYFGPGTRLTVL.